The clone carrying this T cell receptor beta chain was picked up many times. The data are from a study of low-dose radiotherapy and immunotherapy resistance in tumors. Time point here: after trial treatment. Described treatment: LDRT plus nivolumab, ipilimumab, low-dose cyclophosphamide and aspirin (RACIN trial). Priming of first-strand cDNA relied on TRAV- and TRBV-specific primers (covering alpha and beta chains). Amplification, which lasted 20 PCR cycles, used a constant-region primer and V-primer adapter to amplify TCRs. Using its own MiXCR run on the reads, TCRdb lists one record per CDR3 protein. The table lists 30,000 to 40,000 distinct CDR3 sequences, around 20% of them singletons, with approximately 8.3% in the top ten. V gave up 0 bases and J gave up 7 bases, with 13 bases separating them. Germline V gene data show CDR1 as MGHRA and CDR2 as YSYEKL. This CDR3 is built from 16 residues.

The source of this sequence is a female donor with ovarian cancer. The chain uses TRBV4-1 and TRBJ1-6; D not resolved. This specimen consisted of PBMCs, obtained after low-dose radiotherapy plus immunotherapy. The CDR3 region is CASSQEGNRINSPLHF. The CDR3 nucleotides are TGCGCCAGCAGCCAAGAGGGAAACAGAATAAATTCACCCCTCCACTTT.